This T cell receptor beta chain was identified in a study of cytomegalovirus exposure and HLA in healthy donors. Study-wide points: Later analysis reportedly placed an Asian-associated ancestry cluster below the roughly 690-donor mean in N-insertions. A later analysis reported that several of the most significant clusters appeared to be linked to common viral pathogens, among them Epstein-Barr virus. The authors later found TCR association rates varying by HLA locus, with DRB1 most and HLA-C fewest.

Primers: 60 Vbeta forward and 13 Jbeta reverse. Data came from immunoSEQ multiplex PCR; TCRdb stores just in-frame clones and leaves some out. This repertoire shows about 190,000 clones, 74% found once; its top ten account for approximately 3.1%. Donors in the study were healthy people who gave bone marrow. As to this clone: What it binds is not known.

Specimen: PBMCs. The clonotype comes from a woman in her 30s in good health and CMV-seropositive.

The CDR3 reads CASSRGTAAYEQYF. The CDR3 DNA reads TGCGCCAGCAGCCGGGGGACTGCTGCCTACGAGCAGTACTTC. The rearrangement joins TRBV5-1 to TRBJ2-7, with D possibly matching TRBD2 (6 bases). The V end was cut by 4 bases, the J end by 2 bases, with 13 bases between. Per germline, CDR1 SGHRS and CDR2 YFSETQ. This CDR3 region has 14 residues. Full variable domain (remainder filled in from reference TRBV5-1 and TRBJ2-7): KAGVTQTPRYLIKTRGQQVTLSCSPISGHRSVSWYQQTPGQGLQFLFEYFSETQRNKGNFPGRFSGRQFSNSRSEMNVSTLELGDSALYLCASSRGTAAYEQYFGPGTRLTVT.